These 27 T cell receptor beta chains originate from one sample sequenced in a study of T cells in Graves' hyperthyroidism and ophthalmopathy. RNA transcripts provided the source from which TCR beta CDR3 regions were amplified. The primer set for the first-round RT-PCR of the TCR CDR3 was HTBI. One entry per CDR3 protein results from TCRdb running MiXCR on the multiplex PCR reads. Here the sample spans under 350,000 distinct CDR3 sequences, about a sixth being singletons. The specimen sequenced was blood. The source is a woman aged 60-70 years with Graves' ophthalmopathy.

This clonotype is a singleton in its sample. A read error may explain this, as a much larger clone is one base away. The V and J genes are TRBV3-1 and TRBJ2-3, with unresolved D. Per the germline V gene, CDR1 is LGHDT and CDR2 is YNNKEL (reference sequence). The CDR3 sequence is 14 residues long. The V and J ends lost 8 bases and 0 bases respectively, with 12 bases between them. The CDR3 bases are TGTGCCAGCGGCCTAACAATTAGCACAGATACGCAGTATTTT. It codes for CASGLTISTDTQYF.

At least ten counts were recorded for this clonotype. The chain is built from TRBV12-3 or TRBV12-4 and TRBJ1-2, with no clear D. With 3 bases removed from V and 2 bases from J, the gap between germline ends came to 7 bases. The CDR3 length is 13 residues. The CDR3 sequence is CASSLSRNYGYTF. Here the CDR3 DNA reads TGTGCCAGCAGTTTGTCTCGAAACTATGGCTACACCTTC.

At least ten counts were recorded for this clonotype. The rearrangement uses TRBV3-1 and TRBJ2-6; D is undetermined. Trimming removed 1 base at V and 1 base at J, with 8 bases between. The CDR3 spans 16 residues. Germline CDR1 is LGHDT and CDR2 is YNNKEL (reference sequence). CDR3 sequence: CASSQGYDSGANVLTF. As DNA, the CDR3 is TGTGCCAGCAGCCAAGGCTATGATTCTGGGGCCAACGTCCTGACTTTC.

The chain carries TRBV6-1 and TRBJ1-2, with D uncertain. Germline CDR1 and CDR2: MNHNS and SASEGT. The CDR3 extends over 12 amino acids. V was pared by 3 bases and J by 13 bases, with 15 bases between. CDR3 DNA sequence: TGTGCCAGCAGTGAGAGGGCGGAGGTTGCCACCTTC. Its translation: CASSERAEVATF.

The table lists this clonotype with a few counts. The gene calls are TRBV19 and TRBJ1-2, with 7 bases aligning to TRBD1. In germline, CDR1 is LNHDA, CDR2 SQIVND (reference sequence). The CDR3 is made up of 13 amino acids. V lost 2 bases and J lost 8; bases outside the gene matches: 5. CDR3 residues: CASSITGARGYTF. The CDR3 nucleotides read TGTGCCAGTAGTATAACAGGGGCAAGAGGCTACACCTTC.

J is TRBJ2-7 and V is TRBV27; D not resolved. Trimming stripped 10 bases from V and 1 base from J, with 2 bases between. This CDR3 spans 9 amino acids. Germline V gene sequence: CDR1 MNHEY, CDR2 SMNVEV (reference sequence). The CDR3 region has the DNA TGTGCCACATCCTACGAGCAGTACTTC. Protein sequence: CATSYEQYF.

This clonotype was detected a few times. V and J are TRBV19 and TRBJ1-1; D perhaps matches TRBD1 (5 bases). V was cut by 3 bases and J by 1 base, with 18 bases left in between. This CDR3 is 17 amino acids long. Germline CDR1 is LNHDA and CDR2 is SQIVND (reference sequence). CDR3 in DNA: TGTGCCAGTAGTATCAATTACCGGGGCTACCAGAACACTGAAGCTTTCTTT. It yields the protein CASSINYRGYQNTEAFF.

This clonotype was recorded many times. The rearrangement joins TRBV18 to TRBJ1-2; D gene ambiguous. From germline, CDR1 is KGHSH and CDR2 LQKENI. The germline V and J ends were trimmed by 3 bases and 0 bases, with 11 bases remaining between them. The CDR3 extends over 15 amino acids. The DNA of the CDR3 is TGTGCCAGCTCACCCGCAAGCAGAGCTAACTATGGCTACACCTTC. Translation: CASSPASRANYGYTF.

Ten or more counts support this clonotype. V and J are TRBV7-9 and TRBJ2-1; D remains unclear. V was clipped by 8 bases and J by 3 bases, with 8 bases between them. Germline V gives CDR1 SEHNR, CDR2 FQNEAQ (reference sequence). This CDR3 contains 12 residues. The CDR3 sequence: CASGLDYNEQFF. The DNA of the CDR3 is TGTGCCAGCGGTCTGGACTACAATGAGCAGTTCTTC.

Note on this clonotype: The junction does not match germline at one end; this may be a read error. J is TRBJ1-2 and V is TRBV5-4; a weak D match, TRBD1 (6 bases). This CDR3 is built from 14 residues. Germline-derived CDR1 and CDR2 are SGHNT and YYREEE (reference sequence). CDR3 in amino acids: CASSTRDINHGYTF. The CDR3 nucleotides read TGTGCCAGCAGCACCCGGGACATTAACCATGGCTACACCTTC.

There are many counts of this clonotype. The rearrangement uses TRBV2 and TRBJ2-5; D remains unclear. This CDR3 region has 10 residues. V was pared by 3 bases and J by 8 bases, with 4 bases between. Per the germline V gene, CDR1 is SNHLY and CDR2 is FYNNEI. The CDR3 region has the DNA TGTGCCAGCAGTGACCGTACCCAGTACTTC. This sequence encodes CASSDRTQYF.

With regard to this clonotype: A much larger clone is a single base away; this may be a read error. This chain uses TRBV18 with TRBJ1-1; 8 bases match TRBD1. CDR3 length: 14 residues. In germline, CDR1 is KGHSH, CDR2 LQKENI. The DNA for the CDR3 is TGTGTCAGCTCACCTATTACAGGGGGGACTGAAGCTTTCTTT. Translation: CVSSPITGGTEAFF.

Ten or more counts support this clonotype. The chain recombines TRBV18 with TRBJ1-1; D unresolved. CDR1 is KGHSH, CDR2 LQKENI, per germline. The CDR3 length is 13 residues. V was trimmed by 2 bases and J by 3 bases, leaving 7 bases between them. CDR3 sequence reads: CASSPGSDTEAFF. In DNA, the CDR3 is TGTGCCAGCTCACCAGGGTCGGACACTGAAGCTTTCTTT.

As concerns this clonotype: This could be a read error, since a much larger clone is one nucleotide away. The V gene is TRBV5-1, the J gene TRBJ2-2; a weak D match, TRBD1 (5 bases). The germline V gene has CDR1 SGHRS and CDR2 YFSETQ. CDR3 length: 18 amino acids. Between the trimmed V and J ends, which lost 4 bases and 2 bases, there was a span of 21 bases. The CDR3 DNA follows: TGCGCCAGCAGCCTGGCTATATTTGACAGAGATAACACCGGGGAGCTGTTTTTT. As protein: CASSLAIFDRDNTGELFF.

This clonotype has ten or more counts. The chain couples TRBV7-2 to TRBJ2-7, with D possibly TRBD1 on 5 matching bases. The V end lost 4 bases, the J end lost 0 bases, and 13 bases lay between the germline ends. Germline loops: CDR1 SGHTA, CDR2 FQGNSA. The CDR3 consists of 15 residues. CDR3 sequence reads: CASSSTTVRSYEQYF. The CDR3 DNA reads as TGTGCCAGCAGCTCGACGACAGTCCGCTCCTACGAGCAGTACTTC.

The chain combines TRBV5-6 with TRBJ2-2; 8 positions match TRBD1. J gave up 1 base and V 0 bases, and 2 bases lay outside the gene matches. This CDR3 comprises 16 residues. CDR1 is SGHDT and CDR2 is YYEEEE in the germline V gene. The CDR3 DNA follows: TGTGCCAGCAGCTTGGATGGACAGGGGAACACCGGGGAGCTGTTTTTT. Translating it yields CASSLDGQGNTGELFF.

This clonotype was found a few times. The J gene is TRBJ1-6, the V gene TRBV19; no firm D call. The CDR3 has 15 amino acids. Trimming removed 3 bases from V and 6 bases from J, with 12 bases in between. Germline loops: CDR1 LNHDA, CDR2 SQIVND (reference sequence). DNA for the CDR3: TGTGCCAGTAGTATTGGGCGGAAGCCTAATTCACCCCTCCACTTT. It yields the protein CASSIGRKPNSPLHF.

This chain uses TRBV6-2 or TRBV6-3 with TRBJ2-7; the match to TRBD1 covers 9 bases. The CDR3 consists of 15 residues. J lost 9 bases, V lost 6 bases, and 15 bases had no gene match. Looked up from germline, CDR1 is MNHEY and CDR2 is SVGEGT. CDR3 DNA: TGTGCCAGCAGGGACCCGGGACAGGGCGTCGGAGGGCAGTACTTC. It yields the protein CASRDPGQGVGGQYF.

This clonotype has at least ten counts. The chain employs TRBV7-2 and TRBJ1-1; tentatively, D is TRBD1 (6 bases). Germline V CDR1 and CDR2: SGHTA, FQGNSA. V gave up 1 base and J gave up 1 base, with 13 bases separating them. The CDR3 covers 16 residues. The CDR3: CASSLGGGAGNTEAFF. CDR3 DNA: TGTGCCAGCAGCTTAGGGGGGGGCGCCGGGAACACTGAAGCTTTCTTT.

This clonotype was detected only a few times. This CDR3 is CASSLRTDNSPLHF. The CDR3 nucleotides read TGTGCCAGCAGCCTAAGGACCGATAATTCACCCCTCCACTTT. The rearrangement links TRBV5-4 to TRBJ1-6; D is undetermined. Germline V gives CDR1 SGHNT, CDR2 YYREEE (reference sequence). Trimming cost V 4 bases and J 5 bases, with 10 bases left between them. The CDR3 has 14 amino acids.

This clonotype was detected ten times or more. V gene TRBV7-2 combines with J gene TRBJ2-3, with 10 bases identical to TRBD2. The CDR3 contains 15 residues. The germline gives CDR1 SGHTA, CDR2 FQGNSA. J lost 4 bases, V lost 3 bases, and 4 bases had no gene match. The CDR3 nucleotides are TGTGCCAGCAGCTTGCTAGCGGGAGTGGCAGATACGCAGTATTTT. Residues: CASSLLAGVADTQYF.

This clonotype has ten or more counts. V gene TRBV7-2 combines with J gene TRBJ1-4, with D uncertain. Germline CDR1 SGHTA, CDR2 FQGNSA. Trimming left V 8 bases short and J 0 bases short, with 10 bases between. The CDR3 covers 14 residues. CDR3 loop: CASAYSTTNEKLFF. The CDR3 DNA sequence: TGTGCCAGCGCGTATTCCACAACTAATGAAAAACTGTTTTTT.

The chain links TRBV5-1 to TRBJ2-6, with D possibly being TRBD1 (5 bases). The CDR3 consists of 11 residues. The V and J ends lost 3 bases and 11 bases respectively, with 6 bases between them. CDR1 is SGHRS, CDR2 YFSETQ, per germline. The CDR3 region is CASSSGYVLTF. Here the CDR3 DNA reads TGCGCCAGCAGCTCAGGGTACGTCCTGACTTTC.

CDR3 coding DNA: TGCGCCAGCAGCTTGGACCTAGAGACCCAGTACTTC. Translated, it gives CASSLDLETQYF. V gene TRBV5-1 combines with J gene TRBJ2-5; D is ambiguous. The CDR3 is made up of 12 amino acids. Germline assignment: CDR1 SGHRS and CDR2 YFSETQ. V was shortened by 0 bases and J by 4 bases, with 4 bases between the two germline ends.

The CDR3 DNA is TGTGCCAGCAGCTCCACCGGGACAGTTATCGCCAAAAACATTCAGTACTTC. This codes for CASSSTGTVIAKNIQYF. V gene TRBV7-9 combines with J gene TRBJ2-4; 7 bases map to TRBD1. Germline V lookup: CDR1 SEHNR, CDR2 FQNEAQ (reference sequence). Trimming cost V 4 bases and J 1 base; bases outside gene matches: 10. There are 17 residues in the CDR3. The whole variable domain, remainder taken from reference TRBV7-9 and TRBJ2-4, is DTGVSQNPRHKITKRGQNVTFRCDPISEHNRLYWYRQTLGQGPEFLTYFQNEAQLEKSRLLSDRFSAERPKGSFSTLEIQRTEQGDSAMYLCASSSTGTVIAKNIQYFGAGTRLSVL.

The chain has TRBV2 and TRBJ1-6, with 10 bases matching TRBD1. The CDR3 is made up of 14 amino acids. Germline CDR1 reads SNHLY; CDR2 reads FYNNEI. V trimming: 9 bases; J trimming: 7 bases; junction bases outside the gene matches: 6. The CDR3 region is CARTLTGGNSPLHF. The CDR3 nucleotides are TGTGCCAGGACCCTGACAGGGGGCAATTCACCCCTCCACTTT.

This clonotype is labeled as medium-sized. This chain connects TRBV18 to TRBJ1-1; tentatively, D is TRBD1 (5 bases). Trimming removed 5 bases at V and 3 bases at J, with 10 bases between. This CDR3 has 13 residues. Germline CDR1 reads KGHSH; CDR2 reads LQKENI. The CDR3 DNA reads TGTGCCAGCTCATTTGACAGATACACTGAAGCTTTCTTT. Protein product: CASSFDRYTEAFF.